This T cell receptor beta chain came from a study of regulatory T cells in long-lasting Graves disease. The time point is: newly diagnosed GD, antithyroid drugs for less than 3 months. There was RNA extracted from PBMCs, and the TCR library was made from it. Building the TCR beta libraries relied on iRepertoire HTBI primers, and CDR3 regions underwent Arm-PCR. TCRdb used MiXCR to reprocess the multiplex PCR reads, holding one entry per CDR3 protein. The sample includes under 500,000 distinct CDR3 sequences, about 17% of them seen just once. These records were also assigned to another study, of T cells in Graves' hyperthyroidism and ophthalmopathy.

Sequenced here: peripheral blood mononuclear cells (PBMCs), sampled at new diagnosis, from a patient treated with antithyroid drugs. The clonotype was recovered from a woman in her thirties with Graves disease.

CDR3 loop: CASSLRGTEDTQYF. DNA of the CDR3: TGTGCCAGCAGCTTAAGGGGGACAGAAGATACGCAGTATTTT. This sequence joins TRBV7-3 and TRBJ2-3; 7 bases are shared with TRBD1. CDR3 length: 14 amino acids. Germline V gene lookup returns CDR1 SGHTA and CDR2 FQGTGA. J was trimmed by 5 bases and V by 1 base; bases with no gene match: 3. The full variable domain, in which reference TRBV7-3 and TRBJ2-3 provide the parts outside the CDR3, is GAGVSQTPSNKVTEKGKYVELRCDPISGHTALYWYRQSLGQGPEFLIYFQGTGAADDSGLPNDRFFAVRPEGSVSTLKIQRTERGDSAVYLCASSLRGTEDTQYFGPGTRLTVL.